The T cell receptor beta chain described here comes from a study of T cells in Graves' hyperthyroidism and ophthalmopathy. The wider study: Peripheral blood was obtained at initial diagnosis, preceding any treatment.

It was RNA transcripts that yielded the amplified TCR beta CDR3 regions. A first-round RT-PCR of the TCR CDR3 used the HTBI primer set. MiXCR, applied by TCRdb to the multiplex PCR reads, yields one record per CDR3 protein. Of about 110,000 distinct CDR3 sequences listed, 16% are singletons. Germline CDR1 and CDR2: SGHVS and FQNEAQ. The CDR3 runs to 18 residues. Trimming took 5 bases from V and 3 from J, leaving 25 bases between them. There are many counts of this clonotype. The chain has TRBV7-8 and TRBJ1-2; a possible D gene is TRBD1 (6 bases). This TCR derives from a woman in her forties or fifties with Graves' hyperthyroidism. Sequenced material: blood. DNA for the CDR3: TGTGCCAGCAGCCTAGGGGGGAGGCCCCGGGCAGGAGACTATGGCTACACCTTC. It translates to CASSLGGRPRAGDYGYTF.